This T cell receptor (beta chain) was documented in a study of blood T cell repertoires in COVID-19. Overall study context: The origin of the acute and convalescent COVID-19 samples was the United States, Italy and Spain. T cells, B-cell-depleted T cells, or PBMCs supplied cDNA or gDNA.

Per the original methods: Amplification of reference gene primers provided the estimated nucleated cell counts. The assay was immunoSEQ multiplex PCR, and TCRdb's table has in-frame clones only and misses some. V and J calls and clone size come straight from that table; D and trimming were deduced from the DNA. The profile shows about 34,000 clones, over 75% of them singletons. Seattle enrolled patients during active infection and tracked them longitudinally. The germline V gene has CDR1 KGHDR and CDR2 SFDVKD. The CDR3 contains 18 residues. The junction had 9 bases not matched to a gene; V was cut back by 4 bases and J by 2 bases.

The specimen was peripheral blood. The chain couples TRBV24-1 to TRBJ2-3; 12 bases are a match to TRBD1. This clonotype originated in a man aged 70 or older with COVID-19, enrolled during active disease. Here the CDR3 reads CATSDPPGQGAPTDTQYF. CDR3 sequence (DNA): TGTGCCACCAGTGACCCACCGGGACAGGGGGCTCCCACAGATACGCAGTATTTT.